This T cell receptor beta chain came from a study of blood T cell repertoires in COVID-19. Study-level information: Samples of COVID-19 (acute and convalescent) were obtained from the United States, Italy and Spain. The analysed material was cDNA or gDNA that came from T cells, B-cell-depleted T cells, or PBMCs.

The germline V gene encodes CDR1 MNHEY and CDR2 SMNVEV (reference sequence). The CDR3 is 14 amino acids. The V end lost 3 bases, the J end lost 4 bases, and 10 bases lay between the germline ends. Participants were placed into cohorts based on the clinical history they reported. The protocol was immunoSEQ multiplex PCR, while the TCRdb copy is restricted to in-frame clones and leaves out a portion. The sample yields about 310,000 clones, around 92% seen once. Sequenced: PBMCs or T cells enriched from blood (not recorded which). The source of this sequence is a woman aged 30 to 39 who had recovered from COVID-19. This rearrangement joins TRBV27 to TRBJ2-1; a possible D gene is TRBD2 (6 bases). The CDR3 loop reads CASSFLGGYNEQFF. As DNA, the CDR3 is TGTGCCAGCAGTTTCCTGGGGGGATACAATGAGCAGTTCTTC.